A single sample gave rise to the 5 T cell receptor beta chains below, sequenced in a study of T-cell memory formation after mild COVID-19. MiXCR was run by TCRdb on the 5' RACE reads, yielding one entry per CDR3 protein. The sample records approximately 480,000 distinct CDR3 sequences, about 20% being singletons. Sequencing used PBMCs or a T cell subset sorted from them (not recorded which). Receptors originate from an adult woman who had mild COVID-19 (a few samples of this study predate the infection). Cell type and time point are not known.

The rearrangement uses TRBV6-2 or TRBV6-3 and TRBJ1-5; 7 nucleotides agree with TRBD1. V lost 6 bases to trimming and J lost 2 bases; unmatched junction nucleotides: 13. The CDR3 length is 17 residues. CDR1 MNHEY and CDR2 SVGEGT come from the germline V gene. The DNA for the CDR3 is TGTGCCAGCAGAACCGGGCCCAGGGGGGTGGGCAATCAGCCCCAGCATTTT. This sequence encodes CASRTGPRGVGNQPQHF.

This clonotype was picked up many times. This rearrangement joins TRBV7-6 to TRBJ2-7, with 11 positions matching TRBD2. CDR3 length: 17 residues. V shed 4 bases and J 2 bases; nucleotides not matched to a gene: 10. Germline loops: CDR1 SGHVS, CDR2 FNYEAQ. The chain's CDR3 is CASSSGLAAEFPYEQYF. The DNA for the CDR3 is TGTGCCAGCAGCTCGGGACTAGCGGCTGAATTCCCCTACGAGCAGTACTTC.

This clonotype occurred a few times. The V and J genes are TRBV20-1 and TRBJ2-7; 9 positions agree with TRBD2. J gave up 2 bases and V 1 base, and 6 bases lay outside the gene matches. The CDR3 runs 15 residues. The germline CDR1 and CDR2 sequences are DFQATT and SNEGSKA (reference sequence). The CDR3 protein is CSARVPAGGAYEQYF. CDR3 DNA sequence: TGCAGTGCTAGAGTCCCAGCGGGAGGCGCCTACGAGCAGTACTTC.

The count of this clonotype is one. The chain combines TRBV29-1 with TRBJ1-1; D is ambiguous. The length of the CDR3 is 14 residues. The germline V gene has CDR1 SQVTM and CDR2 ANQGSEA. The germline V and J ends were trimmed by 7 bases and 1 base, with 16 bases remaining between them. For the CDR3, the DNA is TGCAGCGCCTGCCGTGCGACGCAGAACACTGAAGCTTTCTTT. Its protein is CSACRATQNTEAFF. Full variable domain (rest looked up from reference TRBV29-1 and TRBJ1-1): SAVISQKPSRDICQRGTSLTIQCQVDSQVTMMFWYRQQPGQSLTLIATANQGSEATYESGFVIDKFPISRPNLTFSTLTVSNMSPEDSSIYLCSACRATQNTEAFFGQGTRLTVV.

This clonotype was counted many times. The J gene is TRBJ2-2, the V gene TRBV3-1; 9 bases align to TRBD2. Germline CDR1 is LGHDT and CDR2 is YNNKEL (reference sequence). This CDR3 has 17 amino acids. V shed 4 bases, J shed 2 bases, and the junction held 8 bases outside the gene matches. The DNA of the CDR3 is TGTGCCAGCAGCCTTTTAGCGGGGGTTATTAACACCGGGGAGCTGTTTTTT. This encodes CASSLLAGVINTGELFF.